The 15 T cell receptor beta chains presented below share a single source sample, sequenced in a study of shared clonotypes between healthy human individuals. TCRdb's table, derived via immunoSEQ multiplex PCR, lists solely in-frame clones and lacks some. The sample consists of some 680,000 clones, 60% to 75% of them appearing once. Material for sequencing was memory CD4+ T cells sorted from blood. Subset specified: CD45RA-negative fraction. The source is a woman aged 25 to 39 in good health.

V usage is TRBV5-1 and J usage is TRBJ2-1; the match to TRBD2 covers 8 bases. The germline gives CDR1 SGHRS, CDR2 YFSETQ. The V and J ends lost 0 bases and 6 bases, in that order; junction bases with no gene match: 8. The CDR3 consists of 16 residues. DNA of the CDR3: TGCGCCAGCAGCTTGGCCTCGGGAGGGCCTATCAATGAGCAGTTCTTC. Translation: CASSLASGGPINEQFF.

With regard to this clone: In the same sample, other DNA sequences code for this CDR3. CDR3 DNA sequence: TGTGCCAGCAGCTTAGACGGGGGATACCAGCCCCAGCATTTT. Its translation is CASSLDGGYQPQHF. The genes are TRBV7-9 and TRBJ1-5, with a weak D call TRBD1 (5 bases). CDR3 length equals 14 residues. Germline V CDR1 and CDR2: SEHNR, FQNEAQ (reference sequence). The ends were cut back, 1 base at V and 7 bases at J, with 11 bases in the middle.

The V gene is TRBV19, the J gene TRBJ2-7, with a weak D call TRBD1 (5 bases). The CDR3 totals 12 residues. The ends were cut back, 6 bases at V and 3 bases at J, with 9 bases in the middle. CDR1 and CDR2 from the germline V gene are LNHDA and SQIVND (reference sequence). The CDR3 reads CASRGRDYEQYF. CDR3 bases: TGTGCCAGTAGGGGCAGGGACTACGAGCAGTACTTC.

This clone was seen a handful of times. The same CDR3 can be traced to other DNA sequences in this sample. The rearrangement uses TRBV29-1 and TRBJ2-5; the match to TRBD1 covers 8 bases. The CDR3 runs 12 residues. The junction had 3 bases not matched to a gene; V was cut back by 7 bases and J by 2 bases. The germline CDR1 and CDR2 sequences are SQVTM and ANQGSEA. The CDR3 loop is CSARTGQETQYF. The CDR3 DNA sequence: TGCAGCGCCCGGACAGGGCAAGAGACCCAGTACTTC.

V and J are TRBV11-2 and TRBJ1-5, with 8 bases fitting TRBD1. CDR3 length equals 14 residues. J lost 5 bases, V lost 5 bases, and 5 bases had no gene match. In germline, CDR1 is SGHAT, CDR2 FQNNGV. As DNA, the CDR3 is TGTGCCAGCAGCGACGGACAGGGCTATCAGCCCCAGCATTTT. It is translated as CASSDGQGYQPQHF.

The rearrangement uses TRBV6-4 and TRBJ1-5; D uncertain. Germline CDR1 MRHNA, CDR2 SNTAGT. Between the trimmed V and J ends, which lost 4 bases and 0 bases, there was a span of 22 bases. This CDR3 is built from 19 residues. CDR3 bases: TGTGCCAGCAGTGTCCCCCCTGACGGCAGTCGATATAGCAATCAGCCCCAGCATTTT. This codes for CASSVPPDGSRYSNQPQHF.

In this sample, this clone turned up a few times. The chain carries TRBV11-2 and TRBJ2-7; the match to TRBD1 covers 8 bases. Germline V gene lookup returns CDR1 SGHAT and CDR2 FQNNGV. V lost 4 bases, J lost 6 bases, and 8 bases stayed unmatched. This CDR3 comprises 14 residues. The CDR3 loop reads CASSSQDRAPEQYF. CDR3 DNA: TGTGCCAGCAGCTCACAGGACAGGGCCCCCGAGCAGTACTTC.

With regard to this clone: Other DNA sequences in the sample encode the same CDR3. The CDR3 region has the DNA TGTGCCAGCAGCTCAACAGGGGGTGAGGCTTTCTTT. Translation gives CASSSTGGEAFF. The chain has TRBV7-3 and TRBJ1-1, with TRBD1 matching over 8 bases. With 4 bases clipped from V and 11 bases from J, the junction kept 6 bases outside the gene matches. This CDR3 is built from 12 residues. The V gene's germline CDR1 is SGHTA and CDR2 FQGTGA.

J is TRBJ2-6 and V is TRBV11-2; D perhaps matches TRBD2 (6 bases). The CDR3 runs 14 residues. V lost 1 base and J 7 bases, leaving 8 bases between the germline ends. The V gene's germline CDR1 is SGHAT and CDR2 FQNNGV. CDR3 amino acids: CASSLGGVANVLTF. DNA for the CDR3: TGTGCCAGCAGCTTAGGCGGGGTCGCCAACGTCCTGACTTTC.

The gene calls are TRBV28 and TRBJ2-7; 9 nucleotides align to TRBD2. The length of the CDR3 is 14 residues. The germline CDR1 and CDR2 sequences are MDHEN and SYDVKM. J gave up 1 base and V 6 bases, and 4 bases lay outside the gene matches. The CDR3 is CASRVLAGSYEQYF. CDR3 nucleotide sequence: TGTGCCAGCAGGGTCCTAGCGGGGTCCTACGAGCAGTACTTC. The entire variable domain, with the rest obtained from reference TRBV28 and TRBJ2-7, is as follows: DVKVTQSSRYLVKRTGEKVFLECVQDMDHENMFWYRQDPGLGLRLIYFSYDVKMKEKGDIPEGYSVSREKKERFSLILESASTNQTSMYLCASRVLAGSYEQYFGPGTRLTVT.

Of note for this clone: Additional DNA sequences in this sample encode the identical CDR3. J is TRBJ1-1 and V is TRBV5-1; no reliable D call. CDR1 and CDR2 from the germline V gene are SGHRS and YFSETQ. The CDR3 length is 14 residues. Trimming cost V 3 bases and J 1 base, with 10 bases left between them. CDR3 bases: TGCGCCAGCAGCTCAGGACCCTCGAACACTGAAGCTTTCTTT. Translating gives CASSSGPSNTEAFF.

The rearrangement uses TRBV5-6 and TRBJ1-5; 7 bases are shared with TRBD1. V was clipped by 4 bases and J by 4 bases; unmatched bases: 5. Per germline, CDR1 SGHDT and CDR2 YYEEEE. This CDR3 comprises 14 residues. The CDR3 is CASSAGQWNQPQHF. The CDR3, as DNA: TGTGCCAGCAGCGCGGGACAGTGGAATCAGCCCCAGCATTTT.

The rearrangement joins TRBV2 to TRBJ1-5; D possibly corresponds to TRBD1 (5 bases). The CDR3 is made up of 16 amino acids. V was pared by 4 bases and J by 0 bases, with 13 bases between. In germline, CDR1 is SNHLY, CDR2 FYNNEI. The CDR3 nucleotides read TGTGCCAGCAGTGTCCGGGGGATCTTTAGCAATCAGCCCCAGCATTTT. It translates to CASSVRGIFSNQPQHF.

CDR3 protein: CASSVYEQYF. CDR3 in DNA: TGTGCCAGCAGTGTTTACGAGCAGTACTTC. The chain links TRBV25-1 to TRBJ2-7; D remains ambiguous. This CDR3 is 10 amino acids long. Germline V gene data show CDR1 as MGHDK and CDR2 as SYGVNS. V was clipped by 4 bases and J by 4 bases, with 2 bases between them.

The chain recombines TRBV28 with TRBJ2-1, with TRBD1 matching over 9 bases. The J segment lost 6 bases and the V segment lost 8 bases, leaving 11 bases of the junction unmatched. Germline CDR1 reads MDHEN; CDR2 reads SYDVKM. There are 15 residues in the CDR3. The DNA of the CDR3 is TGTGCCAGCGAGTTGAGACAGGGGGTAGGCAATGAGCAGTTCTTC. Its protein product is CASELRQGVGNEQFF.